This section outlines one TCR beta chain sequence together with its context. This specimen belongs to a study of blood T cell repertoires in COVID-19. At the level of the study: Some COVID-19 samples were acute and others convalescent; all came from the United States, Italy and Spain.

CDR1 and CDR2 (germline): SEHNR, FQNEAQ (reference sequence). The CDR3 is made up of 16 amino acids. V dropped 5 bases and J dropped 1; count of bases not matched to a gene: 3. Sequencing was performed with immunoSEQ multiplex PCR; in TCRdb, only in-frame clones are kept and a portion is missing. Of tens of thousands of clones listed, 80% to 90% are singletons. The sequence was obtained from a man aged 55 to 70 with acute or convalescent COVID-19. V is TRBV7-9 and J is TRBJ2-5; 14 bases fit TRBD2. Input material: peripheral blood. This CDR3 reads CASSPGTSGGQETQYF. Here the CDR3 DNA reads TGTGCCAGCAGCCCTGGGACTAGCGGGGGCCAAGAGACCCAGTACTTC. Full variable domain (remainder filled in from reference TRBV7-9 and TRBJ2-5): DTGVSQNPRHKITKRGQNVTFRCDPISEHNRLYWYRQTLGQGPEFLTYFQNEAQLEKSRLLSDRFSAERPKGSFSTLEIQRTEQGDSAMYLCASSPGTSGGQETQYFGPGTRLLVL.